One and the same sample provided the 8 T cell receptor beta chains below, sequenced in a study of human T cells and chemical hapten exposure. One entry per CDR3 protein results from TCRdb running MiXCR on the RACE reads. This sample has under 55,000 distinct CDR3 sequences, with roughly 9.5% found just once. The time point: patch test 3, about 24 weeks after DPC sensitization. Treatment of the sample: therapeutic diphenylcyclopropenone sensitization with weekly scalp DPC. Sequenced here: whole blood, sampled in connection with sensitization to the hapten diphenylcyclopropenone (DPC). Source of these receptors: a woman aged 40 to 55 with alopecia areata. Some clones in this sample may be carry-over from other donors' samples.

V usage is TRBV12-3 or TRBV12-4 and J usage is TRBJ1-2; perhaps TRBD1 as D (6 bases). V lost 8 bases to trimming and J lost 2 bases, with 9 bases between them. There are 12 residues in the CDR3. The DNA for the CDR3 is TGTGCCAGCCGGGACATCAACTATGGCTACACCTTC. This gives the protein CASRDINYGYTF.

This chain joins TRBV5-6 and TRBJ1-5; a possible D gene is TRBD1 (6 bases). The CDR3 contains 14 residues. V lost 2 bases, J lost 4 bases, and 10 bases lay in between. The germline gives CDR1 SGHDT, CDR2 YYEEEE. This chain's CDR3 is CASSFQGRNQPQHF. CDR3 sequence (DNA): TGTGCCAGCAGCTTTCAGGGGAGGAATCAGCCCCAGCATTTT.

This clonotype was seen ten or more times. The chain uses TRBV6-2 or TRBV6-3 and TRBJ1-1; D unclear. The CDR3 consists of 11 residues. Germline CDR1 is MNHEY and CDR2 is SVGEGT. V lost 2 bases and J 10 bases, leaving 8 bases between the germline ends. The CDR3 region has the DNA TGTGCCAGCAGTTACCCCGGCCGAGCTTTCTTT. Its translation is CASSYPGRAFF.

Only one count was recorded for this clonotype. V usage is TRBV6-2 or TRBV6-3 and J usage is TRBJ2-1; 9 bases are a match to TRBD1. V dropped 7 bases and J dropped 5; count of bases not matched to a gene: 9. There are 15 residues in the CDR3. From germline, CDR1 is MNHEY and CDR2 SVGEGT. CDR3 sequence: CASNDPGQGDNEQFF. The CDR3 coding sequence is TGTGCCAGCAACGATCCGGGACAGGGTGACAATGAGCAGTTCTTC.

This clonotype was seen a few times. The V call is TRBV11-3, the J call TRBJ2-5; a possible D gene is TRBD1 (6 bases). The CDR3 sequence is 16 residues long. V lost 5 bases, J lost 2 bases, and 18 bases lay in between. CDR1 and CDR2 from the germline V gene are SGHNT and YENEEA. CDR3 in amino acids: CASSRRTDRRQETQYF. CDR3 in DNA: TGTGCCAGCAGCCGCAGAACTGACAGGCGGCAAGAGACCCAGTACTTC.

As for this clonotype: One end of the junction does not line up with germline, which may come from a read error. The chain uses TRBV4-3 and TRBJ2-4; possibly TRBD1 for D (5 bases). The V gene's germline CDR1 is LGHNA and CDR2 YSLEER. The CDR3 totals 17 residues. The CDR3 DNA reads as TGCGCCAGCAACCAAGACCAGGGCGGTCTAGCCAAAAACATTCAGTACTTC. This translates into CASNQDQGGLAKNIQYF.

This clonotype was observed many times. This sequence joins TRBV28 and TRBJ1-2; D is possibly TRBD1 (6 bases). The CDR3 consists of 17 residues. CDR1 and CDR2 from the germline V gene are MDHEN and SYDVKM. Trimming took 8 bases from V and 8 from J, leaving 30 bases between them. In nucleotides, the CDR3 is TGTGCCAGCGGCCTGGGGCCGGGGGCGGAGGGGTATGGAGGCTACACCTTC. Translating gives CASGLGPGAEGYGGYTF.

The V call is TRBV5-1, the J call TRBJ1-4; D is ambiguous. Germline CDR1 reads SGHRS; CDR2 reads YFSETQ. Between the trimmed V and J ends, which lost 2 bases and 3 bases, there was a span of 8 bases. The CDR3 totals 14 residues. The CDR3 protein is CASSLSQPNEKLFF. Written as DNA, the CDR3 is TGCGCCAGCAGCTTAAGTCAGCCTAATGAAAAACTGTTTTTT.